This T cell receptor beta chain was captured by sequencing in a study of blood T cell repertoires in COVID-19 (dated by TCRdb to the early 2020s). About the full investigation: Samples from collaborators originated in the United States, Italy and Spain and spanned both the acute and convalescent phases of COVID-19. Deeply sampled blood TCRbeta repertoires from subjects exposed to, actively infected with, or recovered from COVID-19 were included in the dataset. The material from the prospective study consisted of cDNA or gDNA derived from T cells, B-cell-depleted T cells, or PBMCs. The repertoires were released in a freely available public database meant as a resource for research on the immune response to SARS-CoV-2. A de-identified subject ID, COVID-19 status, age in years and sex were almost always included in the sample metadata. The samples were drawn from two sources: the first 160 participants of the ongoing ImmuneRACE study, and about 1,300 subjects contributed by 6 global collaborators. HLA class I and class II types, where available, came from metadata supplied by the sample provider rather than from assay-based typing.

Beyond this particular receptor, the publication reports: The amount of clinical and demographic metadata varied by source and participant and was provided uncurated.

V loses 1 base at its end and J loses 1 base; junction bases beyond the gene matches: 11. According to the germline V gene, CDR1 reads MNHEY and CDR2 reads SVGEGT. From cysteine to phenylalanine, the CDR3 is 20 amino acids long. CDR3 DNA only is kept here, 60 bases in frame from base 1. Whole blood was collected in K2EDTA tubes by collaborating institutions according to the institutions' own protocols. For TCRbeta analysis, collaborators shipped samples in one of three forms: frozen whole blood, isolated PBMCs, or DNA extracted from either of those sample types. Comments on this clone: No antigen is known for it. The input lacks base qualities; no much larger clone sits a single base away.

TCRbeta CDR3 regions were amplified from genomic DNA using the immunoSEQ Assay, a bias-controlled multiplex PCR. As for the authors' bioinformatics: The number of nucleated cells in each sample was estimated by amplification of reference gene primers within the assay. Sequence reads were collapsed and filtered to measure the absolute abundance of every unique TCRbeta CDR3 rearrangement. For each sample, productive Simpson clonality was calculated as the square root of Simpson's diversity index over productive rearrangements. Sourced from immuneACCESS, this table was stored by TCRdb with only in-frame sequences that have V and J called. A share of the clones is absent; for the studies checked, an unresolved V gene accounts for under half, and the remainder has no known explanation. V, J and clone size derive from that table, while D and trimming were established from the DNA sequence. This sample gives about 80,000 clones in total; around 91% of them show up just once. The ten largest clones add up to roughly 4.5% of the sample.

The sequence was obtained from a woman of 80 years or more with active or convalescent COVID-19. The V and J segments used are TRBV6-2 or TRBV6-3 and TRBJ2-1; TRBD2 agrees with 12 junctional bases. The specimen sequenced was peripheral blood. The DNA reads TGTGCCAGCAGTTACTTCTCATTTCTAGCGGGAGGGTCTTCCTACAATGAGCAGTTCTTC. Translated, it gives CASSYFSFLAGGSSYNEQFF.